This TCR beta chain was found in a study of identifying expanded T cells in peripheral blood. Study results and limitations: Over two and four weeks, about 15 and 19 clones changed, versus roughly 1.2 between replicates.

Germline CDR1 is GTSNPN and CDR2 is SVGIG (reference sequence). The CDR3 runs 14 residues. V lost 4 bases and J lost 1, with 13 bases in between. This clone was counted once. As yet, its antigen is unknown. Sequenced by immunoSEQ multiplex PCR; TCRdb stores in-frame clones only, minus some. The sample has 45,000 to 60,000 clones, about 80% seen once. Sequenced input: blood. The rearrangement links TRBV30 to TRBJ1-1, with D possibly TRBD1 on 5 matching bases. This receptor was taken from a person between 18 and 69 years old in good health. CDR3 in DNA: TGTGCCTGGACTCGGGGGGGATCGAACACTGAAGCTTTCTTT. Protein sequence: CAWTRGGSNTEAFF.